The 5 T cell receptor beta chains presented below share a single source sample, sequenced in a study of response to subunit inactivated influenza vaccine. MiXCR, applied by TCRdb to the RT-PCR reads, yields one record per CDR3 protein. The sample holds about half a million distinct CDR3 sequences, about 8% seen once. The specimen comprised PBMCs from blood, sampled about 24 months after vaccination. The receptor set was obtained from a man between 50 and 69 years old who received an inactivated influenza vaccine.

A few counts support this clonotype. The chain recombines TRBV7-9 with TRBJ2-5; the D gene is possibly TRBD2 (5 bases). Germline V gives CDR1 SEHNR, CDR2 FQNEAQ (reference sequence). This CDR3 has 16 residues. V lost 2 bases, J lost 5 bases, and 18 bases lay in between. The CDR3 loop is CASSLLVQRWSETQYF. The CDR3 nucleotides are TGTGCCAGCAGCTTATTAGTCCAGCGGTGGAGTGAGACCCAGTACTTC.

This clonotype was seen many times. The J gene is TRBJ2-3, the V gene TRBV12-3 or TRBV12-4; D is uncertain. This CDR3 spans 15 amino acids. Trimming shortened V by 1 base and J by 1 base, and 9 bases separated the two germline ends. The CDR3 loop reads CASSLVGWGTDTQYF. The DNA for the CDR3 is TGTGCCAGCAGTTTAGTCGGTTGGGGCACAGATACGCAGTATTTT.

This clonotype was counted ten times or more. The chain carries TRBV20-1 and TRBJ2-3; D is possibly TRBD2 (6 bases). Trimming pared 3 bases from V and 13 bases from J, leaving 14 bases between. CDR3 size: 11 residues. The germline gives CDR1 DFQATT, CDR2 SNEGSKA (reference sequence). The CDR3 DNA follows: TGCAGTGCTAGCTGGCGGGATGGGGAGTATTTT. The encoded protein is CSASWRDGEYF.

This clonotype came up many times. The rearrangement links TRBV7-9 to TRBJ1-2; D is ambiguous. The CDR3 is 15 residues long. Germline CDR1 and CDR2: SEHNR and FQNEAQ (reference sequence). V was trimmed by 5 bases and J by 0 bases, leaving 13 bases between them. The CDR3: CASSKRADSNYGYTF. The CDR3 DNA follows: TGTGCCAGCAGCAAAAGGGCAGACTCTAACTATGGCTACACCTTC.

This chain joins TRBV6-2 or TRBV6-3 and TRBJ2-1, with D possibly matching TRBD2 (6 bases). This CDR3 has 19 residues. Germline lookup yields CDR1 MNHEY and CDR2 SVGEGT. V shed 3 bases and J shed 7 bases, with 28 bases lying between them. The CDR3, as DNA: TGTGCCAGCAGTTATGGGGGGTATCGTCGCGGGCGATGGGGAAATGAGCAGTTCTTC. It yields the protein CASSYGGYRRGRWGNEQFF.